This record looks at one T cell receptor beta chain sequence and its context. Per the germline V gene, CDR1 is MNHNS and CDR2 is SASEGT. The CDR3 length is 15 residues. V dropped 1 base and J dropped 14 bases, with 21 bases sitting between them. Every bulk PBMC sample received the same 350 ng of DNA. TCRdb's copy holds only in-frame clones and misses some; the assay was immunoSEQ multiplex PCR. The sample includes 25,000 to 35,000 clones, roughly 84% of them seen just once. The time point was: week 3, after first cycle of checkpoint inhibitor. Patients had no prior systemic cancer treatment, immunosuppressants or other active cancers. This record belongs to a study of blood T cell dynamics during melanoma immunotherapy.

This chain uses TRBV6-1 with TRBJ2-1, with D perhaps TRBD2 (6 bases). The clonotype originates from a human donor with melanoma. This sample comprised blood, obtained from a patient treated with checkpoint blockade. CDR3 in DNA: TGTGCCAGCAGTGAAGACGTCCACCGGGGATGGAGGGAGTTCTTC. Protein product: CASSEDVHRGWREFF.